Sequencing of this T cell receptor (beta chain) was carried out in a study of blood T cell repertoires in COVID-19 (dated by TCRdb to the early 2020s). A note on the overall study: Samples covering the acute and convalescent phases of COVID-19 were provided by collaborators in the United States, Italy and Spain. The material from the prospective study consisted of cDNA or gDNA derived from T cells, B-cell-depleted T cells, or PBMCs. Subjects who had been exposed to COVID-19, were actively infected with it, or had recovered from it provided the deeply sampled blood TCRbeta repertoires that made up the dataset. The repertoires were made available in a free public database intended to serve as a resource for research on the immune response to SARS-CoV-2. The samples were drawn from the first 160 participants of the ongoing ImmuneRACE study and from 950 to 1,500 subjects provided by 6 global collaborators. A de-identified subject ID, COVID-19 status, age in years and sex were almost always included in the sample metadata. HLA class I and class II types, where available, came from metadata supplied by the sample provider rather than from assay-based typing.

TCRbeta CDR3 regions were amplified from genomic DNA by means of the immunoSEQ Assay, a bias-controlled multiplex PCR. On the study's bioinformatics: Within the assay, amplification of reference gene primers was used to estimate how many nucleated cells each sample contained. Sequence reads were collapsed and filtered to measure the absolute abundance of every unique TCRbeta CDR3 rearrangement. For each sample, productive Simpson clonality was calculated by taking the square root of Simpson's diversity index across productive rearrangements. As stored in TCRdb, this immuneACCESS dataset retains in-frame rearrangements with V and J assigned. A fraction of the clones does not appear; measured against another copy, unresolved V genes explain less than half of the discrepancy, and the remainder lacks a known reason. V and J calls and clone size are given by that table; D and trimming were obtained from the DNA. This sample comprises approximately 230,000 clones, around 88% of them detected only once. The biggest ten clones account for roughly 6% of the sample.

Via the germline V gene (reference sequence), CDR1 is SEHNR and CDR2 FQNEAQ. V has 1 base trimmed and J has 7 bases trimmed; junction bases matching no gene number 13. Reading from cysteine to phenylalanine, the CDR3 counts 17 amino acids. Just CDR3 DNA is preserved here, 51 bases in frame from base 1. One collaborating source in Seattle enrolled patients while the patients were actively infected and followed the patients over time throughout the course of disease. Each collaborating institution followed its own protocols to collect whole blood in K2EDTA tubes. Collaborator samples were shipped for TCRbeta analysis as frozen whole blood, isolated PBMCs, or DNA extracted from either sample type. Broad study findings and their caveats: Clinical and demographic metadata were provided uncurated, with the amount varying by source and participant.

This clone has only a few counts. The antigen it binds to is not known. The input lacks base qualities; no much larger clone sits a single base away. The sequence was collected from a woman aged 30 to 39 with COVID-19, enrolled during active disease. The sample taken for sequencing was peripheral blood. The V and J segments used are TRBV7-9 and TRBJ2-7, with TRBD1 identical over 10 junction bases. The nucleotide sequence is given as TGTGCCAGCAGCTTAGACCCCCGGGACAGGGGCCCTACGGAGCAGTACTTC. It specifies CASSLDPRDRGPTEQYF.